One T cell receptor (beta chain) is described in this entry. These data are taken from a study of shared clonotypes between healthy human individuals. V lost 5 bases and J 0 bases, leaving 11 bases between the germline ends. This CDR3 has 16 residues. Germline V gene data show CDR1 as PRHDT and CDR2 as FYEKMQ (reference sequence). Clones were sequenced by immunoSEQ multiplex PCR, and TCRdb holds only the in-frame ones, with some missing. The sample shows over 2 million clones, roughly 94% of them seen only once. Naive CD8 isolation took CD45RO-negative cells positively selected for CCR7 and excluded terminally differentiated effector memory CD45RA+ cells.

This chain links TRBV13 with TRBJ2-6, with D possibly matching TRBD1 (6 bases). The specimen sequenced was naive CD8+ T cells sorted from blood. This sequence originates from a man younger than 35 in good health. The CDR3: CASSDRSSSGANVLTF. Written as DNA, the CDR3 is TGTGCCAGCAGCGACAGGTCTTCCTCTGGGGCCAACGTCCTGACTTTC.